The 11 T cell receptor beta chains reported below all come from one sample, sequenced in a study of shared clonotypes between healthy human individuals. Profiling relied on immunoSEQ multiplex PCR, and the TCRdb table lists in-frame clones only, not all of them. Here the sample spans about 1.5 million clones, roughly 95% being singletons. Sequencing was carried out using naive CD4+ T cells sorted from blood. Subset noted: CD45RA+ positively selected. Receptors were obtained from a man aged 30-40 years in good health.

The chain is built from TRBV7-2 and TRBJ1-4, with D possibly TRBD1 on 6 matching bases. The length of the CDR3 is 13 residues. Germline V CDR1 and CDR2: SGHTA, FQGNSA. The V end was cut by 1 base, the J end by 6 bases, with 6 bases between. CDR3 coding DNA: TGTGCCAGCAGCTTAGACAGGGATGAAAAACTGTTTTTT. Encoded protein: CASSLDRDEKLFF.

The chain couples TRBV18 to TRBJ1-2; a weak D match, TRBD1 (5 bases). CDR1 is KGHSH, CDR2 LQKENI, per germline. Deletions cut 3 bases from V and 4 bases from J, with 12 bases between. This CDR3 is 14 amino acids long. The CDR3 loop reads CASSPVSDIYGYTF. The CDR3 DNA sequence: TGTGCCAGCTCACCGGTATCGGACATCTATGGCTACACCTTC.

V is TRBV2 and J is TRBJ2-5; TRBD2 aligns across 12 bases. V shed 6 bases, J shed 5 bases, and the junction held 7 bases outside the gene matches. CDR1 and CDR2 (germline): SNHLY, FYNNEI. The CDR3 covers 15 residues. The CDR3 loop reads CASSSGLAGLETQYF. CDR3 DNA sequence: TGTGCCAGCAGCTCCGGACTAGCGGGACTGGAGACCCAGTACTTC.

This clone occurred once. The CDR3 region is CASSFARRDTGELFF. As DNA, the CDR3 is TGTGCCAGTAGTTTCGCAAGGCGGGACACCGGGGAGCTGTTTTTT. This chain uses TRBV19 with TRBJ2-2, with a possible D match to TRBD2 (5 bases). With 5 bases removed from V and 3 bases from J, the gap between germline ends came to 13 bases. The CDR3 loop spans 15 amino acids. CDR1 and CDR2 (germline): LNHDA, SQIVND (reference sequence).

The chain combines TRBV5-1 with TRBJ1-6; TRBD1 aligns across 9 bases. Germline lookup yields CDR1 SGHRS and CDR2 YFSETQ. The V gene end was trimmed by 3 bases and the J gene end by 5 bases; junction bases not matched to a gene: 3. The CDR3 covers 15 residues. As DNA, the CDR3 is TGCGCCAGCAGCTCTGGGGACAGGGATAATTCACCCCTCCACTTT. This gives the protein CASSSGDRDNSPLHF.

The J gene is TRBJ2-1, the V gene TRBV5-1; 9 bases match TRBD2. Germline V gene data show CDR1 as SGHRS and CDR2 as YFSETQ. The V and J ends lost 6 bases and 1 base, in that order; junction bases with no gene match: 8. The CDR3 is 16 residues long. CDR3 sequence reads: CASMTSGGLSYNEQFF. DNA of the CDR3: TGCGCCAGCATGACTAGCGGCGGGTTATCCTACAATGAGCAGTTCTTC. The full variable domain, rest sourced from reference TRBV5-1 and TRBJ2-1, is KAGVTQTPRYLIKTRGQQVTLSCSPISGHRSVSWYQQTPGQGLQFLFEYFSETQRNKGNFPGRFSGRQFSNSRSEMNVSTLELGDSALYLCASMTSGGLSYNEQFFGPGTRLTVL.

This clone was seen only once. The chain carries TRBV25-1 and TRBJ2-2; a weak D match, TRBD2 (6 bases). Per the germline V gene, CDR1 is MGHDK and CDR2 is SYGVNS. The CDR3 runs 14 residues. V lost 6 bases to trimming and J lost 6 bases, with 14 bases between them. The DNA for the CDR3 is TGTGCCAGCAGCTACCTCGGGGAGGCCGGGGAGCTGTTTTTT. Translation: CASSYLGEAGELFF.

This clone was seen more than once but under ten times. This rearrangement joins TRBV11-2 to TRBJ2-3; D gene uncertain. The CDR3 is 11 amino acids. The germline V and J ends were trimmed by 3 bases and 6 bases, with 4 bases remaining between them. Germline V lookup: CDR1 SGHAT, CDR2 FQNNGV. The CDR3 is CASSFKDTQYF. In DNA form, the CDR3 reads TGTGCCAGCAGCTTTAAGGATACGCAGTATTTT.

The chain carries TRBV11-3 and TRBJ2-7, with D perhaps TRBD2 (6 bases). CDR3 size: 13 residues. Trimming removed 5 bases at V and 6 bases at J, with 14 bases between. Germline CDR1 and CDR2: SGHNT and YENEEA. The CDR3 coding sequence is TGTGCCAGCAGCCGGGAAAGGGGAGGCGAGCAGTACTTC. The encoded protein is CASSRERGGEQYF.

The chain links TRBV19 to TRBJ2-1; 9 bases map to TRBD2. V lost 7 bases, J lost 4 bases, and 8 bases stayed unmatched. The CDR3 runs to 15 residues. Germline V gene sequence: CDR1 LNHDA, CDR2 SQIVND (reference sequence). The CDR3 loop is CASKLAGGNYNEQFF. The CDR3 nucleotides read TGTGCCAGTAAACTTGCGGGAGGGAATTACAATGAGCAGTTCTTC.

The V gene is TRBV4-3, the J gene TRBJ2-6; D is uncertain. The germline V and J ends were trimmed by 0 bases and 4 bases, with 10 bases remaining between them. The CDR3 is 16 residues long. CDR1 LGHNA and CDR2 YSLEER come from the germline V gene. CDR3 DNA: TGCGCCAGCAGCCAAGAAACCCCCAGGGGGGCCAACGTCCTGACTTTC. Protein: CASSQETPRGANVLTF.